The 8 T cell receptor beta chains below were found in one sample sequenced in a study of graft-versus-host responses after intestinal transplantation. The repertoire was sequenced with immunoSEQ multiplex PCR; TCRdb's copy has only in-frame clones and lacks some. The sample lists 55,000 to 75,000 clones, 75% to 90% occurring once. Their antigens are not known. Specimen: unstimulated CD4+ T cells sorted from spleen or lymph node cells, collected before transplant. Receptors originate from a human donor who was the organ donor for an intestinal transplant.

The rearrangement joins TRBV7-8 to TRBJ2-2; TRBD2 is a possible D gene (6 bases). This CDR3 comprises 16 residues. The germline CDR1 and CDR2 sequences are SGHVS and FQNEAQ. V lost 5 bases to trimming and J lost 3 bases, with 16 bases between them. CDR3 protein: CASSLRRDRYTGELFF. Written as DNA, the CDR3 is TGTGCCAGCAGCCTCCGGAGGGACCGATACACCGGGGAGCTGTTTTTT.

The chain employs TRBV7-3 and TRBJ1-1; D uncertain. V dropped 5 bases and J dropped 5 bases, with 12 bases sitting between them. This CDR3 region has 13 residues. Germline V gene data show CDR1 as SGHTA and CDR2 as FQGTGA. This CDR3 reads CASSQGAMTEAFF. The CDR3 DNA reads TGTGCCAGCAGCCAAGGAGCAATGACTGAAGCTTTCTTT.

This clone showed up just once. The V gene is TRBV6-6, the J gene TRBJ2-7; 12 positions agree with TRBD1. The V and J ends lost 5 bases and 6 bases, in that order; junction bases with no gene match: 2. Germline CDR1 MNHNY, CDR2 SVGAGI (reference sequence). The CDR3 runs 13 residues. CDR3 in amino acids: CASSGTGGFEQYV. The CDR3 DNA is TGTGCCAGCAGTGGGACAGGGGGCTTCGAGCAGTACGTC.

The chain links TRBV11-2 to TRBJ1-2, with D perhaps matching TRBD1 (5 bases). V was pared by 1 base and J by 4 bases, with 13 bases between. The CDR3 extends over 15 amino acids. Germline V gene sequence: CDR1 SGHAT, CDR2 FQNNGV. The DNA for the CDR3 is TGTGCCAGCAGCTTAGGTGTGGGGCAGATCTATGGCTACACCTTC. It codes for CASSLGVGQIYGYTF. Looking up the rest from reference TRBV11-2 and TRBJ1-2 gives the full variable domain: EAGVAQSPRYKIIEKRQSVAFWCNPISGHATLYWYQQILGQGPKLLIQFQNNGVVDDSQLPKDRFSAERLKGVDSTLKIQPAKLEDSAVYLCASSLGVGQIYGYTFGSGTRLTVV.

The chain has TRBV6-6 and TRBJ2-5; 8 bases align to TRBD2. The CDR3 runs to 15 residues. Germline V gives CDR1 MNHNY, CDR2 SVGAGI (reference sequence). Trimming at V came to 6 bases and at J to 5 bases, leaving 11 bases not matched to a gene. The CDR3 region has the DNA TGTGCCAGCAGCGACGTCCCAGGCGGGGGGGAGACCCAGTACTTC. The encoded protein is CASSDVPGGGETQYF.

Regarding this clone: Other nucleotide sequences in the sample specify the same CDR3. The J gene is TRBJ1-6, the V gene TRBV6-4; TRBD1 matches 9 bases. The germline V gene has CDR1 MRHNA and CDR2 SNTAGT. V trimming: 3 bases; J trimming: 8 bases; junction bases outside the gene matches: 5. CDR3 size: 15 residues. The CDR3 DNA follows: TGTGCCAGCAGTGAGTCGGGACAGGGAGATTCACCCCTCCACTTT. It translates to CASSESGQGDSPLHF.

The V call is TRBV30, the J call TRBJ2-3, with D uncertain. The CDR3 runs to 12 residues. The V gene's germline CDR1 is GTSNPN and CDR2 SVGIG (reference sequence). The V and J ends lost 4 bases and 8 bases respectively, with 13 bases between them. In DNA, the CDR3 is TGTGCCTGGACCGTGTCCGGCGGTACGCAGTATTTT. This translates into CAWTVSGGTQYF.

V is TRBV2 and J is TRBJ1-1, with a weak D call TRBD1 (6 bases). The CDR3 spans 13 residues. Germline loops: CDR1 SNHLY, CDR2 FYNNEI. V was pared by 5 bases and J by 8 bases, with 15 bases between. The CDR3 is CASSITDSLEAFF. The CDR3, as DNA: TGTGCCAGCAGTATTACGGACAGCCTGGAAGCTTTCTTT.